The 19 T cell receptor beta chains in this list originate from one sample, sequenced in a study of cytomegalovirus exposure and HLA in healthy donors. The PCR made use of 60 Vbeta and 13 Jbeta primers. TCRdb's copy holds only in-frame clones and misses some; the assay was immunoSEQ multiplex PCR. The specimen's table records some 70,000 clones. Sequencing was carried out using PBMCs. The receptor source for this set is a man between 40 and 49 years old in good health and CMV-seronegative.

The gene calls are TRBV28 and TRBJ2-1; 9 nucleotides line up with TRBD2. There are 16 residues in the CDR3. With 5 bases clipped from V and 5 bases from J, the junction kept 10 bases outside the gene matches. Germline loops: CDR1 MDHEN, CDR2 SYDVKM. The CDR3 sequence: CASSPLLAGRNNEQFF. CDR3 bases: TGTGCCAGCAGTCCCCTACTAGCGGGTCGGAACAATGAGCAGTTCTTC.

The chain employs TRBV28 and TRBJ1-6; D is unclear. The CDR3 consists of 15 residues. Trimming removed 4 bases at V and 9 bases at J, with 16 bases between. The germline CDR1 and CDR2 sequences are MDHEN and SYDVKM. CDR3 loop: CASSWAGGDSSPLHF. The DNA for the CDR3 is TGTGCCAGCAGTTGGGCGGGTGGTGATAGTTCACCCCTCCACTTT. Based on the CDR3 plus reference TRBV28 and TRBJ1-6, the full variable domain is DVKVTQSSRYLVKRTGEKVFLECVQDMDHENMFWYRQDPGLGLRLIYFSYDVKMKEKGDIPEGYSVSREKKERFSLILESASTNQTSMYLCASSWAGGDSSPLHFGNGTRLTVT.

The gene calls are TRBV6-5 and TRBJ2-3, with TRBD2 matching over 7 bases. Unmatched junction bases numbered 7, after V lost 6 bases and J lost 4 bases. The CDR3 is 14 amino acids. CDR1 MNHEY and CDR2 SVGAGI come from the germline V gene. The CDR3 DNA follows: TGTGCCAGCAGGAAACAGCGGGGTGCAGATACGCAGTATTTT. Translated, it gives CASRKQRGADTQYF.

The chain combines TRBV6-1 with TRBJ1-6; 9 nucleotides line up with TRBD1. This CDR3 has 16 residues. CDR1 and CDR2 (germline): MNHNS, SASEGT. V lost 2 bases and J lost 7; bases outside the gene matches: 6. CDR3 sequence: CASSEPGQGKNSPLHF. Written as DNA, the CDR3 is TGTGCCAGCAGTGAACCGGGACAGGGTAAAAATTCACCCCTCCACTTT.

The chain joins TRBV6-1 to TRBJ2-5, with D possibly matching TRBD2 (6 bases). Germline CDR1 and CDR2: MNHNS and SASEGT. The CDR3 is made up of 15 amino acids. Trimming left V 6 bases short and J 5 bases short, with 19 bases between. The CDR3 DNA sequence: TGTGCCAGCAGCGCGGGGCAGGGCGGAGGTGAGACCCAGTACTTC. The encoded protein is CASSAGQGGGETQYF.

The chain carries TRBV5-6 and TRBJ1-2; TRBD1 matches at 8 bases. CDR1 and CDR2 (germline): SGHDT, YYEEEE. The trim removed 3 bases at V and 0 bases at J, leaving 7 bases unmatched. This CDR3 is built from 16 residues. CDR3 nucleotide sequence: TGTGCCAGCAGCTCACCCGACAGGGGAGCTAACTATGGCTACACCTTC. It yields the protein CASSSPDRGANYGYTF.

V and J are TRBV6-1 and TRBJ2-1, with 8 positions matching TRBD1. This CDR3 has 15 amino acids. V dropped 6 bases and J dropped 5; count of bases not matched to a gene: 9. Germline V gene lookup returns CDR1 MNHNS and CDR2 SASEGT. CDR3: CASRPGQAFHNEQFF. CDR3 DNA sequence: TGTGCCAGCAGACCGGGACAGGCCTTTCACAATGAGCAGTTCTTC.

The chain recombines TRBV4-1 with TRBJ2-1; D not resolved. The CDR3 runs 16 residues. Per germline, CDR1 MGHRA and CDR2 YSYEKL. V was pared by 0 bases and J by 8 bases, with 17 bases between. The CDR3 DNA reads TGCGCCAGCAGCCAAGAATCCAGTCCAGGAATCGATGAGCAGTTCTTC. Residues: CASSQESSPGIDEQFF.

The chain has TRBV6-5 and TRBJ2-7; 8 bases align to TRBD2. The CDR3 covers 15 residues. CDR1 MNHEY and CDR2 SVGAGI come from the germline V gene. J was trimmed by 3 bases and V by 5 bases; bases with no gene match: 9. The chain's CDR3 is CASSGGLGGRYEQYF. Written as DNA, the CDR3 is TGTGCCAGCAGTGGGGGACTAGGCGGGCGCTACGAGCAGTACTTC.

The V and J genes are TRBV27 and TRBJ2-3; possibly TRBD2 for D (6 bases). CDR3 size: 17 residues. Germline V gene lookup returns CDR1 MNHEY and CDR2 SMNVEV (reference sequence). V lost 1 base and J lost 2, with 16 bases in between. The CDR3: CASSLWGSGEDTDTQYF. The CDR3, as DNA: TGTGCCAGCAGTTTATGGGGTTCGGGAGAGGACACAGATACGCAGTATTTT.

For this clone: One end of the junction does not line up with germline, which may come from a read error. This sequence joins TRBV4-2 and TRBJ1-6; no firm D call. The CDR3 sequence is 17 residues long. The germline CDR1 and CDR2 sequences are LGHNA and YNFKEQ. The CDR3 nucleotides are TGTGCCAGCAACCAAGCGTTCGGAGGACGGTATAATTCACCCCTCCACTTT. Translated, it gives CASNQAFGGRYNSPLHF.

The CDR3 DNA reads as TGCGCCAGCAGCTTGGAGGCTAGCGGGGGAGGCGAGCAGTACTTC. This gives the protein CASSLEASGGGEQYF. J is TRBJ2-7 and V is TRBV5-1; TRBD2 matches 10 bases. V lost 0 bases to trimming and J lost 6 bases; unmatched junction nucleotides: 6. CDR1 is SGHRS and CDR2 is YFSETQ in the germline V gene. The CDR3 is 15 amino acids.

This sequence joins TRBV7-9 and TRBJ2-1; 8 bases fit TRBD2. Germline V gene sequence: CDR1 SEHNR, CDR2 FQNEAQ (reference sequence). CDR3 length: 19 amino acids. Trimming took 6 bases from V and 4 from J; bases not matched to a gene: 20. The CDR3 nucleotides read TGTGCCAGCAGTCACAGGGCCCAGGCGGGGGGCTTTGGATACAATGAGCAGTTCTTC. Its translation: CASSHRAQAGGFGYNEQFF.

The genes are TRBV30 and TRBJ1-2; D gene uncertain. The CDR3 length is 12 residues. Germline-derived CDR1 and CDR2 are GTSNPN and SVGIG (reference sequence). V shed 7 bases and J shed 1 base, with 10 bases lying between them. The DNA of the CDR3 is TGTGCCTCCCCGGTAATTAACTATGGCTACACCTTC. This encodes CASPVINYGYTF.

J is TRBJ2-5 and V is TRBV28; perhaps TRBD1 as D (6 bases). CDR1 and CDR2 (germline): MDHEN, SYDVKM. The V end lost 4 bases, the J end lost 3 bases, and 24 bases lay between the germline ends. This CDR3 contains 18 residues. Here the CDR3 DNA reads TGTGCCAGCAGTTCCCATTCTGTTGCCGTGGGGGCTGAAGAGACCCAGTACTTC. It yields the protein CASSSHSVAVGAEETQYF. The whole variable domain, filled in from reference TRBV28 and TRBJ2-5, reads DVKVTQSSRYLVKRTGEKVFLECVQDMDHENMFWYRQDPGLGLRLIYFSYDVKMKEKGDIPEGYSVSREKKERFSLILESASTNQTSMYLCASSSHSVAVGAEETQYFGPGTRLLVL.

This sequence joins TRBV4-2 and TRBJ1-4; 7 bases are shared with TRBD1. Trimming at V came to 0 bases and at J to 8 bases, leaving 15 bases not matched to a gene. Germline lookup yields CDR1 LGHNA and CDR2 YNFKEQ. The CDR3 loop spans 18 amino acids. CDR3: CASSQDLRGQGLEEKLFF. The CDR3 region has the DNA TGTGCCAGCAGCCAAGATCTAAGGGGGCAGGGCCTAGAAGAAAAACTGTTTTTT.

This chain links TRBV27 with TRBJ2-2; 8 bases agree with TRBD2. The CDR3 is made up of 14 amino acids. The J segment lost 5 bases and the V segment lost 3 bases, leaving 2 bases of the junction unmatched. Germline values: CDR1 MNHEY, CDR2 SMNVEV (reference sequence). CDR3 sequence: CASSFPGGTGELFF. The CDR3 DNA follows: TGTGCCAGCAGTTTCCCGGGGGGGACCGGGGAGCTGTTTTTT.

The CDR3 reads CASSLSAASGNTIYF. The DNA of the CDR3 is TGTGCCAGCAGCTTATCTGCCGCGTCCGGAAACACCATATATTTT. This sequence joins TRBV7-9 and TRBJ1-3; D is undetermined. The germline V and J ends were trimmed by 2 bases and 4 bases, with 12 bases remaining between them. The CDR3 length is 15 residues. The germline V gene has CDR1 SEHNR and CDR2 FQNEAQ (reference sequence).

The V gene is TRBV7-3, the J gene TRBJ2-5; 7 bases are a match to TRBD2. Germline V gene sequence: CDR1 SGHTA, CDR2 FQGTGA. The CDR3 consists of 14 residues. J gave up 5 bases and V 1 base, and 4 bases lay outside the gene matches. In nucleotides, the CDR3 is TGTGCCAGCAGCTTAAGGGGGGGGATGGAGACCCAGTACTTC. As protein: CASSLRGGMETQYF.